Described below is a single T cell receptor (beta chain) sequence and its context. Its antigen is unknown. Treatment denoted: oral pan-JAK inhibitor, 5-10 mg twice daily. Following extraction, RNA underwent reverse transcription to cDNA, which served as the sequencing template. Sequencing was performed with immunoSEQ multiplex PCR; in TCRdb, only in-frame clones are kept and a portion is missing. The sample lists tens of thousands of clones, 46% occurring once. This sample is part of a study of CD8+ T cells in alopecia areata. Study-wide findings and caveats: Clarity of TCR sharing across patients fell short of that in mice, possibly HLA-related. Researchers report lesional scalp, most notably alopecia totalis/universalis, outstripped normal scalp in clonality.

The CDR3 is 13 amino acids. V was clipped by 1 base and J by 11 bases; unmatched bases: 4. Looked up from germline, CDR1 is SGHDN and CDR2 is FVKESK. The sequence came from a human donor with alopecia areata. V gene TRBV14 combines with J gene TRBJ2-5; 10 bases match TRBD2. Here the sequenced sample was CD8+ T cells sorted from blood, taken at roughly week 36, from a patient treated with tofacitinib. This chain's CDR3 is CASSQGLAGPQYF. CDR3 sequence (DNA): TGTGCCAGCAGCCAAGGACTAGCGGGTCCACAGTACTTC.